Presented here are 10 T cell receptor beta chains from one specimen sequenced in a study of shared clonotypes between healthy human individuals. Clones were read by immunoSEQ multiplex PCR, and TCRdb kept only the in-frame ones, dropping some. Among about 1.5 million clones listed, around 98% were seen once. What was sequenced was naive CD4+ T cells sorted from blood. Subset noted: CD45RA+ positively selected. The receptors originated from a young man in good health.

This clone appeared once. This CDR3 reads CAISPGTEAFF. CDR3 DNA: TGTGCCATCAGTCCCGGGACAGAAGCTTTCTTT. J is TRBJ1-1 and V is TRBV10-3; weak D call: TRBD1 (6 bases). The V end lost 5 bases, the J end lost 8 bases, and 9 bases lay between the germline ends. Germline-derived CDR1 and CDR2 are ENHRY and SYGVKD. The CDR3 runs to 11 residues.

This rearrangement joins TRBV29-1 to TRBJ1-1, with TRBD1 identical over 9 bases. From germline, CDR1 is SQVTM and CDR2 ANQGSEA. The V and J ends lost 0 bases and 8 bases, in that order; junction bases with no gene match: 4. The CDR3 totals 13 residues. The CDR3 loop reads CSVEEGQGSEAFF. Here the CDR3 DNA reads TGCAGCGTTGAAGAGGGACAGGGTTCCGAAGCTTTCTTT.

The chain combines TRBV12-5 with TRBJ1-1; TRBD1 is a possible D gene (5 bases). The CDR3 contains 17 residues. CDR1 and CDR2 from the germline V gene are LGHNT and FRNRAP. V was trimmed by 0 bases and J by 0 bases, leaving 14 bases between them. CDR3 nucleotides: TGTGCTAGTGGTTTGGTACTTGAACAGGCGATGAACACTGAAGCTTTCTTT. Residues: CASGLVLEQAMNTEAFF.

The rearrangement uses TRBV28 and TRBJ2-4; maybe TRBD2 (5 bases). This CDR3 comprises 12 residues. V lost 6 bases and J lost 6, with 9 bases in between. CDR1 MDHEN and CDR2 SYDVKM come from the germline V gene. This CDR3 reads CASSPAGNIQYF. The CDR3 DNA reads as TGTGCCAGCAGCCCCGCGGGAAACATTCAGTACTTC.

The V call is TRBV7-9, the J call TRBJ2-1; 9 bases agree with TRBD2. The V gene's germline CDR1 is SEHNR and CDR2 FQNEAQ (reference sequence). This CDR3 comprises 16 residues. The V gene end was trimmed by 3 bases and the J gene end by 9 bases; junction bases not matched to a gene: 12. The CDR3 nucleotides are TGTGCCAGCAGCTTCAAAGGGACTAGCTCAGGGGCTGAGCAGTTCTTC. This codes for CASSFKGTSSGAEQFF.

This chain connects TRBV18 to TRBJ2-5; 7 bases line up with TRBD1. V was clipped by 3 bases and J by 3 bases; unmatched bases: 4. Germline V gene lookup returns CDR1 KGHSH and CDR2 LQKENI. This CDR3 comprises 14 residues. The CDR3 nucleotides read TGTGCCAGCTCACCCGACAGGGTGAAAGAGACCCAGTACTTC. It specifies CASSPDRVKETQYF.

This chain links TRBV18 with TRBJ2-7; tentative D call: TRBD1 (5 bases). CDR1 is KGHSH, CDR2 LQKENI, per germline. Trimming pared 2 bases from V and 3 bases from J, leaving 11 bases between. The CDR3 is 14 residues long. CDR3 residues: CASSPEQEFYEQYF. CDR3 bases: TGTGCCAGCTCACCAGAACAGGAGTTCTACGAGCAGTACTTC.

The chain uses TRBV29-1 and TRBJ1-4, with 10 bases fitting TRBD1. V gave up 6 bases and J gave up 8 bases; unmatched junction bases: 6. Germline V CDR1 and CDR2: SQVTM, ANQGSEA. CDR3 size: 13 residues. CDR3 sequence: CSVLTGGMEKLFF. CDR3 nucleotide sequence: TGCAGCGTCCTGACAGGGGGCATGGAAAAACTGTTTTTT.

CDR3 loop: CASSPGLAPYNEQFF. CDR3 DNA: TGTGCCAGCAGTCCGGGACTAGCACCCTACAATGAGCAGTTCTTC. V usage is TRBV28 and J usage is TRBJ2-1, with 9 bases lining up with TRBD2. With 5 bases clipped from V and 2 bases from J, the junction kept 4 bases outside the gene matches. CDR1 MDHEN and CDR2 SYDVKM come from the germline V gene. CDR3 length: 15 residues.

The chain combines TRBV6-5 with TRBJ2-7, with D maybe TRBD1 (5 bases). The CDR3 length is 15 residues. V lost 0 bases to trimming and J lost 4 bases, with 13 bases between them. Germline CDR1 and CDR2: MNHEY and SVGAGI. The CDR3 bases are TGTGCCAGCAGTTACTCGACCGTCAGGGTGTACGAGCAGTACTTC. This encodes CASSYSTVRVYEQYF.